These 13 T cell receptor beta chains originate from one sample sequenced in a study of blood T cells in healthy people across ages. For the second PCR, which ran for about 7 to 11 cycles, a sample-barcoded 5' primer and a J-beta primer mix were used. TCRdb passed the 5' RACE reads through MiXCR, listing each CDR3 protein once. The sample lists hundreds of thousands of distinct CDR3 sequences, less than 25% seen once, with around 10% in the top ten. These data were likewise used in another study, on T cells of mothers and their children.

The specimen sequenced was blood. These receptors all come from a boy aged 5-17 years in good health.

This clonotype was counted only a few times. The rearrangement joins TRBV4-1 to TRBJ2-7, with 8 bases fitting TRBD2. The germline V gene has CDR1 MGHRA and CDR2 YSYEKL. Unmatched junction bases numbered 6, after V lost 1 base and J lost 1 base. The CDR3 covers 16 residues. Here the CDR3 DNA reads TGCGCCAGCAGCCAAGGGAGCGGGAGTGGTTCCTACGAGCAGTACTTC. It specifies CASSQGSGSGSYEQYF.

This clonotype has more than one count but fewer than ten. This CDR3 reads CSARDGTGQGLNEQFF. DNA of the CDR3: TGCAGTGCTAGAGATGGGACGGGACAGGGGCTAAATGAGCAGTTCTTC. The chain couples TRBV20-1 to TRBJ2-1, with 10 bases aligning to TRBD1. Trimming removed 0 bases from V and 7 bases from J; junction bases left unmatched: 9. Germline loops: CDR1 DFQATT, CDR2 SNEGSKA (reference sequence). The CDR3 sequence is 16 residues long.

The chain employs TRBV5-5 and TRBJ1-2, with TRBD1 identical over 7 bases. Germline CDR1 and CDR2: SGHKS and YYEKEE (reference sequence). With 5 bases clipped from V and 11 bases from J, the junction kept 9 bases outside the gene matches. CDR3 length equals 12 residues. CDR3 DNA: TGTGCCAGCAGACCCGACAGGGTCGGTTACACCTTC. This sequence encodes CASRPDRVGYTF.

This clonotype was seen more than once but under ten times. The chain carries TRBV16 and TRBJ2-4; D remains ambiguous. CDR3 length: 16 residues. Trimming left V 4 bases short and J 3 bases short, with 16 bases between. Germline lookup yields CDR1 KGHSY and CDR2 FQNENV. The CDR3 loop reads CASSLLAEAGKNIQYF. As DNA, the CDR3 is TGTGCCAGCAGCCTTCTTGCAGAGGCAGGCAAAAACATTCAGTACTTC. The full variable domain, its missing parts supplied by reference TRBV16 and TRBJ2-4, is GEEVAQTPKHLVRGEGQKAKLYCAPIKGHSYVFWYQQVLKNEFKFLISFQNENVFDETGMPKERFSAKCLPNSPCSLEIQATKLEDSAVYFCASSLLAEAGKNIQYFGAGTRLSVL.

This clonotype was recorded a few times. J is TRBJ2-3 and V is TRBV12-3 or TRBV12-4, with TRBD2 matching over 8 bases. V lost 4 bases to trimming and J lost 4 bases; unmatched junction nucleotides: 4. CDR3 length equals 14 residues. Written as DNA, the CDR3 is TGTGCCAGCAGTTCCCCGGGACTAGCAGATACGCAGTATTTT. It encodes CASSSPGLADTQYF.

The chain links TRBV2 to TRBJ2-4, with D maybe TRBD1 (7 bases). Trimming removed 4 bases at V and 1 base at J, with 14 bases between. This CDR3 has 16 amino acids. Germline CDR1 reads SNHLY; CDR2 reads FYNNEI. CDR3 residues: CASSALPGGAKNIQYF. The CDR3 nucleotides read TGTGCCAGCAGTGCCCTACCAGGGGGGGCCAAAAACATTCAGTACTTC.

The chain couples TRBV12-3 or TRBV12-4 to TRBJ2-7; 8 nucleotides line up with TRBD1. This CDR3 comprises 12 residues. The junction had 7 bases not matched to a gene; V was cut back by 6 bases and J by 9 bases. The CDR3: CASSRGQIGQYF. The CDR3 DNA reads TGTGCCAGCAGCAGGGGGCAAATTGGGCAGTACTTC.

V is TRBV24-1 and J is TRBJ2-5; D is undetermined. Between the trimmed V and J ends, which lost 4 bases and 7 bases, there was a span of 15 bases. CDR3 length equals 14 residues. Germline V gives CDR1 KGHDR, CDR2 SFDVKD. The CDR3 reads CATSDLGKVGTQYF. The DNA of the CDR3 is TGTGCCACCAGTGACCTAGGGAAGGTGGGGACCCAGTACTTC.

This clonotype was seen a handful of times. This chain joins TRBV12-3 or TRBV12-4 and TRBJ2-7; D is unresolved. The CDR3 sequence is 12 residues long. Trimming stripped 3 bases from V and 6 bases from J, with 9 bases between. The CDR3 region has the DNA TGTGCCAGCAGTTTCGGCTTTTTCGAGCAGTACTTC. Its translation is CASSFGFFEQYF.

This clonotype was counted a single time. This rearrangement joins TRBV13 to TRBJ2-7; 9 bases are shared with TRBD1. V lost 6 bases, J lost 4 bases, and 7 bases stayed unmatched. The CDR3 has 14 residues. Germline lookup yields CDR1 PRHDT and CDR2 FYEKMQ (reference sequence). CDR3 in DNA: TGTGCCAGCAGGCGCCCGGGACAGGGTTACGAGCAGTACTTC. Translating it yields CASRRPGQGYEQYF.

This clonotype was counted between two and nine times. The CDR3 nucleotides are TGTGCCAGCACCGAAGACAGTACCTACAATGAGCAGTTCTTC. The encoded protein is CASTEDSTYNEQFF. The V and J genes are TRBV25-1 and TRBJ2-1, with D possibly TRBD1 on 5 matching bases. There are 14 residues in the CDR3. The germline CDR1 and CDR2 sequences are MGHDK and SYGVNS. The V end lost 7 bases, the J end lost 2 bases, and 12 bases lay between the germline ends.

V usage is TRBV28 and J usage is TRBJ2-3; D is possibly TRBD1 (6 bases). This CDR3 spans 18 amino acids. The germline V gene encodes CDR1 MDHEN and CDR2 SYDVKM. Trimming shortened V by 8 bases and J by 0 bases, and 24 bases separated the two germline ends. Here the CDR3 reads CASLSRGRAPVSTDTQYF. The DNA of the CDR3 is TGTGCCAGCCTTTCCAGGGGCAGGGCCCCAGTTAGCACAGATACGCAGTATTTT.

This clonotype was detected only a few times. The chain has TRBV4-3 and TRBJ2-1; a weak D match, TRBD2 (5 bases). V lost 0 bases and J lost 2, with 11 bases in between. This CDR3 has 16 residues. The germline V gene has CDR1 LGHNA and CDR2 YSLEER. Here the CDR3 reads CASSQDRRGPYNEQFF. The CDR3 DNA follows: TGCGCCAGCAGCCAAGATCGACGAGGGCCCTACAATGAGCAGTTCTTC.